Each of the 30 T cell receptor beta chains below was sequenced from the same sample in a study of blood T cell repertoires in COVID-19. TCRdb keeps only in-frame clones here, not all; method: immunoSEQ multiplex PCR. The sample holds 130,000 or so clones, roughly four fifths seen once. Sequenced sample: peripheral blood. These receptors came from a human donor in a cohort sampled during active COVID-19.

V is TRBV4-3 and J is TRBJ1-1; a possible D gene is TRBD1 (6 bases). Trimming cost V 0 bases and J 5 bases, with 16 bases left between them. The germline V gene has CDR1 LGHNA and CDR2 YSLEER. This CDR3 has 16 residues. The CDR3 DNA reads as TGCGCCAGCAGCCAAGATGGGCGGGGGGCTGCAACTGAAGCTTTCTTT. It translates to CASSQDGRGAATEAFF.

J is TRBJ1-5 and V is TRBV4-3, with D possibly TRBD1 on 5 matching bases. The CDR3 has 16 amino acids. V dropped 4 bases and J dropped 0 bases, with 13 bases sitting between them. Germline CDR1 and CDR2: LGHNA and YSLEER. CDR3 loop: CASSPSQENSNQPQHF. The CDR3 nucleotides read TGCGCCAGCAGCCCGTCACAGGAAAATAGCAATCAGCCCCAGCATTTT.

The chain links TRBV5-5 to TRBJ2-1, with 7 bases lining up with TRBD1. The CDR3 is made up of 15 amino acids. V was pared by 4 bases and J by 2 bases, with 6 bases of the junction left unmatched. Germline V gene sequence: CDR1 SGHKS, CDR2 YYEKEE (reference sequence). CDR3 in amino acids: CASSPRDRPYNEQFF. Here the CDR3 DNA reads TGTGCCAGCAGCCCCCGGGACAGACCCTACAATGAGCAGTTCTTC.

This clone was seen just once. The chain recombines TRBV28 with TRBJ1-5, with TRBD1 matching over 9 bases. The length of the CDR3 is 13 residues. After removal of 9 bases from V and 7 bases from J, the junction contained 7 bases not matched to a gene. Germline values: CDR1 MDHEN, CDR2 SYDVKM. The CDR3 region has the DNA TGTGCCAGTAAACAGGGGGCGCACCAGCCCCAGCATTTT. Translation: CASKQGAHQPQHF. The full variable domain, its missing parts supplied by reference TRBV28 and TRBJ1-5, is DVKVTQSSRYLVKRTGEKVFLECVQDMDHENMFWYRQDPGLGLRLIYFSYDVKMKEKGDIPEGYSVSREKKERFSLILESASTNQTSMYLCASKQGAHQPQHFGDGTRLSIL.

The rearrangement uses TRBV9 and TRBJ1-5; 9 nucleotides agree with TRBD1. The V segment lost 6 bases and the J segment 2 bases; nucleotides outside the gene matches: 12. The V gene's germline CDR1 is SGDLS and CDR2 YYNGEE. CDR3 size: 17 residues. The CDR3: CASTKGGWTGGNQPQHF. CDR3 nucleotide sequence: TGTGCCAGCACGAAAGGAGGATGGACAGGGGGCAATCAGCCCCAGCATTTT.

This clone was seen only once. V and J are TRBV7-3 and TRBJ2-7, with 8 positions matching TRBD1. Germline V gene data show CDR1 as SGHTA and CDR2 as FQGTGA. Trimming took 0 bases from V and 2 from J; bases not matched to a gene: 9. The CDR3 length is 17 residues. The CDR3 region has the DNA TGTGCCAGCAGCTTAACGAGGTTGGCGACAGGGGCCTACGAGCAGTACTTC. Protein product: CASSLTRLATGAYEQYF.

Here the CDR3 reads CASSQGASTDTQYF. DNA of the CDR3: TGTGCCAGCTCCCAGGGGGCTAGCACAGATACGCAGTATTTT. The chain is built from TRBV11-3 and TRBJ2-3; 8 nucleotides agree with TRBD1. The V gene end was trimmed by 8 bases and the J gene end by 0 bases; junction bases not matched to a gene: 4. CDR1 SGHNT and CDR2 YENEEA come from the germline V gene. This CDR3 is 14 amino acids long.

The J gene is TRBJ2-1, the V gene TRBV7-9; a weak D match, TRBD1 (5 bases). CDR1 SEHNR and CDR2 FQNEAQ come from the germline V gene (reference sequence). The CDR3 is 15 residues long. Between the trimmed V and J ends, which lost 4 bases and 4 bases, there was a span of 14 bases. The CDR3 loop reads CASSSSGQGYNEQFF. CDR3 DNA sequence: TGTGCCAGCAGCTCTAGTGGGCAGGGTTACAATGAGCAGTTCTTC.

The rearrangement uses TRBV7-2 and TRBJ2-1, with TRBD2 matching 12 bases. Per the germline V gene, CDR1 is SGHTA and CDR2 is FQGNSA. This CDR3 contains 13 residues. With 7 bases clipped from V and 8 bases from J, the junction kept 3 bases outside the gene matches. CDR3 in DNA: TGTGCCAGCAAGGGACTAGCGGGCTATGAGCAGTTCTTC. Residues: CASKGLAGYEQFF. Using reference TRBV7-2 and TRBJ2-1 for the parts outside the CDR3, the full variable domain is GAGVSQSPSNKVTEKGKDVELRCDPISGHTALYWYRQSLGQGLEFLIYFQGNSAPDKSGLPSDRFSAERTGGSVSTLTIQRTQQEDSAVYLCASKGLAGYEQFFGPGTRLTVL.

The rearrangement links TRBV5-1 to TRBJ1-4; possible D gene TRBD1, 6 bases. Germline-derived CDR1 and CDR2 are SGHRS and YFSETQ. The V gene lost 4 bases and the J gene lost 7 bases, with 17 bases spanning the gap. The CDR3 spans 15 residues. Written as DNA, the CDR3 is TGCGCCAGCAGCCCCCTTGGGGGGGCGGGTGAAAAACTGTTTTTT. It specifies CASSPLGGAGEKLFF.

V gene TRBV7-6 combines with J gene TRBJ2-2; 8 bases agree with TRBD1. This CDR3 region has 16 residues. V lost 4 bases and J lost 5; bases outside the gene matches: 9. Per germline, CDR1 SGHVS and CDR2 FNYEAQ. In nucleotides, the CDR3 is TGTGCCAGCAGCTCGACCCGCAGGGGGCCGACCGGGGAGCTGTTTTTT. Translated, it gives CASSSTRRGPTGELFF.

This chain connects TRBV2 to TRBJ2-1; a weak D match, TRBD2 (6 bases). This CDR3 contains 14 residues. Trimming stripped 6 bases from V and 6 bases from J, with 15 bases between. Germline-derived CDR1 and CDR2 are SNHLY and FYNNEI. CDR3 amino acids: CASRPLTRSNEQFF. In DNA, the CDR3 is TGTGCCAGCAGGCCTTTGACTAGGTCCAATGAGCAGTTCTTC.

Points on this clone: One end of the junction fails to match germline, which may point to a read error. This chain connects TRBV6-5 to TRBJ2-3; the D gene is possibly TRBD2 (5 bases). Per germline, CDR1 MNHEY and CDR2 SVGAGI. The CDR3 has 15 residues. CDR3 loop: CASTYPSRSTDTQYF. In DNA, the CDR3 is TGTGCCAGCACTTACCCTAGCAGAAGCACAGATACGCAGTATTTT.

The gene calls are TRBV7-3 and TRBJ2-1, with 8 bases fitting TRBD2. Germline values: CDR1 SGHTA, CDR2 FQGTGA. V lost 4 bases, J lost 9 bases, and 8 bases stayed unmatched. The length of the CDR3 is 14 residues. The chain's CDR3 is CASSSGTSHTEQFF. Written as DNA, the CDR3 is TGTGCCAGCAGCTCCGGGACTAGTCATACTGAGCAGTTCTTC. Using reference TRBV7-3 and TRBJ2-1 for the parts outside the CDR3, the full variable domain is GAGVSQTPSNKVTEKGKYVELRCDPISGHTALYWYRQSLGQGPEFLIYFQGTGAADDSGLPNDRFFAVRPEGSVSTLKIQRTERGDSAVYLCASSSGTSHTEQFFGPGTRLTVL.

The V gene is TRBV7-2, the J gene TRBJ1-5, with D uncertain. Germline V gives CDR1 SGHTA, CDR2 FQGNSA. The CDR3 spans 14 residues. Trimming left V 1 base short and J 9 bases short, with 13 bases between. CDR3 DNA sequence: TGTGCCAGCAGCTTAGATGTCACCACCGGGCCCCAGCATTTT. Amino acid sequence: CASSLDVTTGPQHF.

V usage is TRBV28 and J usage is TRBJ2-7, with TRBD2 identical over 7 bases. CDR1 and CDR2 from the germline V gene are MDHEN and SYDVKM. The CDR3 loop spans 16 amino acids. Germline trimming cut 7 bases from V and 5 bases from J; bases unmatched to any gene: 17. CDR3 sequence (DNA): TGTGCCAGCACCTCTCCCGGGGGGAGAATGTCCCACGAGCAGTACTTC. It is translated as CASTSPGGRMSHEQYF.

V gene TRBV5-1 combines with J gene TRBJ2-7; D unclear. This CDR3 is 13 amino acids long. The germline V gene encodes CDR1 SGHRS and CDR2 YFSETQ. The V and J ends lost 0 bases and 5 bases respectively, with 9 bases between them. The CDR3 DNA sequence: TGCGCCAGCAGCTTGGCCCCGAACAACGAGCAGTACTTC. Protein sequence: CASSLAPNNEQYF.

This chain joins TRBV5-1 and TRBJ2-3; 10 nucleotides match TRBD2. Trimming took 2 bases from V and 2 from J; bases not matched to a gene: 11. This CDR3 has 18 residues. The germline gives CDR1 SGHRS, CDR2 YFSETQ. The CDR3 region is CASSFRVGAGGPTDTQYF. DNA of the CDR3: TGCGCCAGCAGCTTTCGGGTAGGAGCGGGAGGGCCCACAGATACGCAGTATTTT.

This clone was detected only a few times. This chain uses TRBV27 with TRBJ1-2, with D possibly TRBD1 on 5 matching bases. The V gene's germline CDR1 is MNHEY and CDR2 SMNVEV (reference sequence). Between the trimmed V and J ends, which lost 2 bases and 2 bases, there was a span of 12 bases. CDR3 length: 15 amino acids. The CDR3 DNA reads as TGTGCCAGCAGTTTAGGTATCGGGGGAAACTATGGCTACACCTTC. Translation gives CASSLGIGGNYGYTF.

This clone was seen only once. The rearrangement joins TRBV9 to TRBJ2-5, with 7 bases that match TRBD1. Unmatched junction bases numbered 9, after V lost 3 bases and J lost 4 bases. Germline assignment: CDR1 SGDLS and CDR2 YYNGEE. The CDR3 sequence is 15 residues long. The DNA of the CDR3 is TGTGCCAGCAGCGCGCGACAGGGCGTGCTAGAGACCCAGTACTTC. Protein: CASSARQGVLETQYF.

The J gene is TRBJ2-5, the V gene TRBV11-2; TRBD1 matches 10 bases. J was trimmed by 3 bases and V by 1 base; bases with no gene match: 5. Germline CDR1 reads SGHAT; CDR2 reads FQNNGV. The CDR3 consists of 16 residues. CDR3 region: CASSLGSTGGKETQYF. CDR3 DNA: TGTGCCAGCAGCTTAGGGTCGACAGGGGGCAAAGAGACCCAGTACTTC.

The CDR3 loop reads CASSFGTSGSTGELFF. CDR3 sequence (DNA): TGTGCCAGCAGTTTCGGGACTAGCGGGAGTACCGGGGAGCTGTTTTTT. V usage is TRBV11-2 and J usage is TRBJ2-2; 14 bases are shared with TRBD2. The germline V gene encodes CDR1 SGHAT and CDR2 FQNNGV. The CDR3 length is 16 residues. With 6 bases clipped from V and 5 bases from J, the junction kept 5 bases outside the gene matches. Filled out from reference TRBV11-2 and TRBJ2-2, the complete variable domain reads EAGVAQSPRYKIIEKRQSVAFWCNPISGHATLYWYQQILGQGPKLLIQFQNNGVVDDSQLPKDRFSAERLKGVDSTLKIQPAKLEDSAVYLCASSFGTSGSTGELFFGEGSRLTVL.

This sequence joins TRBV7-2 and TRBJ2-1; 9 positions agree with TRBD2. This CDR3 has 13 amino acids. Germline V gene lookup returns CDR1 SGHTA and CDR2 FQGNSA. The V segment lost 10 bases and the J segment 4 bases; nucleotides outside the gene matches: 5. This CDR3 is CATTSGRYNEQFF. In DNA, the CDR3 is TGTGCCACCACTAGCGGGCGTTACAATGAGCAGTTCTTC.

Only one count was recorded for this clone. The gene calls are TRBV7-8 and TRBJ1-2; 7 nucleotides match TRBD1. CDR1 SGHVS and CDR2 FQNEAQ come from the germline V gene. The CDR3 length is 14 residues. The V gene end was trimmed by 1 base and the J gene end by 2 bases; junction bases not matched to a gene: 1. CDR3 sequence reads: CASSLGGQNYGYTF. CDR3 DNA: TGTGCCAGCAGCTTAGGGGGACAGAACTATGGCTACACCTTC. The full variable domain, rest sourced from reference TRBV7-8 and TRBJ1-2, is GAGVSQSPRYKVAKRGQDVALRCDPISGHVSLFWYQQALGQGPEFLTYFQNEAQLDKSGLPSDRFFAERPEGSVSTLKIQRTQQEDSAVYLCASSLGGQNYGYTFGSGTRLTVV.

This clone was recorded once. The chain carries TRBV14 and TRBJ2-1, with D tentatively TRBD2 (7 bases). The length of the CDR3 is 15 residues. CDR1 is SGHDN, CDR2 FVKESK, per germline. V gave up 5 bases and J gave up 4 bases, with 15 bases separating them. The CDR3 DNA is TGTGCCAGCAGCTCATTTGCGGGGGCATACAATGAGCAGTTCTTC. It yields the protein CASSSFAGAYNEQFF.

This chain connects TRBV7-2 to TRBJ2-3, with 14 bases aligning to TRBD2. V dropped 0 bases and J dropped 4; count of bases not matched to a gene: 3. CDR1 and CDR2 (germline): SGHTA, FQGNSA. The CDR3 consists of 17 residues. The CDR3 DNA reads TGTGCCAGCAGCTTAGCGGGACTAGCGGGAGCATCAGATACGCAGTATTTT. This translates into CASSLAGLAGASDTQYF.

The chain links TRBV28 to TRBJ1-2; perhaps TRBD1 as D (6 bases). Germline CDR1 and CDR2: MDHEN and SYDVKM. V lost 4 bases, J lost 4 bases, and 19 bases lay in between. CDR3 length: 16 residues. CDR3 DNA: TGTGCCAGCAGTTCTAGGCCCCCAGGGGACGTCTATGGCTACACCTTC. It codes for CASSSRPPGDVYGYTF.

The V and J genes are TRBV5-1 and TRBJ1-1, with D possibly matching TRBD1 (5 bases). CDR3 length equals 14 residues. CDR1 and CDR2 (germline): SGHRS, YFSETQ. V was shortened by 7 bases and J by 1 base, with 14 bases between the two germline ends. CDR3 residues: CASGSGGRNTEAFF. The DNA for the CDR3 is TGCGCCAGCGGGTCCGGGGGTCGGAACACTGAAGCTTTCTTT.

This sequence joins TRBV28 and TRBJ2-1, with 15 bases lining up with TRBD2. V trimming: 3 bases; J trimming: 7 bases; junction bases outside the gene matches: 19. This CDR3 comprises 21 residues. Germline loops: CDR1 MDHEN, CDR2 SYDVKM. CDR3 in DNA: TGTGCCAGCAGTTTCCCAGGGCCGGGACTAGCGGGAGGTGGTGCGGTGAATGAGCAGTTCTTC. It encodes CASSFPGPGLAGGGAVNEQFF.

CDR3 nucleotide sequence: TGTGCCAGCAGCTTAGATAGCGGGTCCTACAATGAGCAGTTCTTC. It codes for CASSLDSGSYNEQFF. The chain is built from TRBV7-3 and TRBJ2-1; 7 bases map to TRBD2. This CDR3 comprises 15 residues. J lost 1 base, V lost 2 bases, and 2 bases had no gene match. Germline lookup yields CDR1 SGHTA and CDR2 FQGTGA.